The 27 T cell receptor beta chains presented below share a single source sample, sequenced in a study of control samples from healthy donors and cancer patients. Sequenced by immunoSEQ multiplex PCR; TCRdb stores in-frame clones only, minus some. The table lists some 130,000 clones, around nine tenths of them singletons. The sample comprised blood. The origin of the receptors is a man in his forties in good health.

CDR3 amino acids: CASSEWVNNFPQHF. In nucleotides, the CDR3 is TGTGCCAGCAGTGAATGGGTCAACAATTTTCCCCAGCATTTT. The chain couples TRBV25-1 to TRBJ1-5; D remains unclear. Germline CDR1 MGHDK, CDR2 SYGVNS. V lost 1 base, J lost 10 bases, and 14 bases lay in between. The CDR3 runs to 14 residues.

The J gene is TRBJ2-7, the V gene TRBV11-2, with D possibly being TRBD2 (7 bases). There are 15 residues in the CDR3. The V end was cut by 1 base, the J end by 2 bases, with 12 bases between. From germline, CDR1 is SGHAT and CDR2 FQNNGV. CDR3 nucleotides: TGTGCCAGCAGCTTAGTGCGGGGGCCTACCTACGAGCAGTACTTC. It yields the protein CASSLVRGPTYEQYF.

The chain carries TRBV14 and TRBJ2-1; 8 positions match TRBD2. The CDR3 has 15 residues. CDR1 is SGHDN, CDR2 FVKESK, per germline. V lost 1 base, J lost 8 bases, and 7 bases stayed unmatched. CDR3 DNA sequence: TGTGCCAGCAGCCAAGTTGCGGGGGGTCCTTATGAGCAGTTCTTC. This encodes CASSQVAGGPYEQFF.

This clone showed up just once. The chain links TRBV24-1 to TRBJ2-3, with 10 bases that match TRBD1. CDR1 is KGHDR and CDR2 is SFDVKD in the germline V gene. The CDR3 extends over 15 amino acids. Losses at the gene ends were 3 bases for V and 3 bases for J; bases not matched to a gene: 2. CDR3 protein: CATSDAGQGTDTQYF. The CDR3 DNA follows: TGTGCCACCAGTGATGCGGGACAGGGGACAGATACGCAGTATTTT.

V usage is TRBV29-1 and J usage is TRBJ1-1; 10 nucleotides line up with TRBD1. V was clipped by 6 bases and J by 4 bases; unmatched bases: 2. Germline-derived CDR1 and CDR2 are SQVTM and ANQGSEA. The CDR3 sequence is 12 residues long. The CDR3 reads CSVGDRGTEAFF. The CDR3 DNA is TGCAGCGTCGGGGACAGGGGCACTGAAGCTTTCTTT.

The genes are TRBV30 and TRBJ1-1; D call uncertain. V was shortened by 2 bases and J by 3 bases, with 10 bases between the two germline ends. The CDR3 is 13 amino acids. Germline lookup yields CDR1 GTSNPN and CDR2 SVGIG (reference sequence). CDR3 residues: CAWSTQSHTEAFF. The DNA of the CDR3 is TGTGCCTGGAGTACTCAGTCACACACTGAAGCTTTCTTT.

This clone was seen just once. The chain is built from TRBV7-2 and TRBJ2-5, with D hard to call. Trimming left V 5 bases short and J 5 bases short, with 9 bases between. The CDR3 totals 12 residues. Germline V gives CDR1 SGHTA, CDR2 FQGNSA. The CDR3 reads CASSRVGETQYF. In DNA, the CDR3 is TGTGCCAGCAGCAGGGTGGGGGAGACCCAGTACTTC.

The chain uses TRBV19 and TRBJ2-5; 11 bases are a match to TRBD1. The CDR3 extends over 13 amino acids. V was clipped by 8 bases and J by 5 bases; unmatched bases: 4. CDR1 is LNHDA, CDR2 SQIVND, per germline (reference sequence). The CDR3 nucleotides are TGTGCCAGTGGACAGGGGGCAGGGGAGACCCAGTACTTC. As protein: CASGQGAGETQYF.

This clone appeared a few times. This sequence joins TRBV5-8 and TRBJ2-6, with 9 bases aligning to TRBD1. The V gene's germline CDR1 is SGHTS and CDR2 YDEGEE. Germline trimming cut 2 bases from V and 0 bases from J; bases unmatched to any gene: 9. This CDR3 has 19 amino acids. The CDR3 region has the DNA TGTGCCAGCAGCTTCGGTCAAGGACAGGGGATCTCTGGGGCCAACGTCCTGACTTTC. Residues: CASSFGQGQGISGANVLTF.

Here the CDR3 DNA reads TGTGCCAGCAGCACTGGACAGGAGAGCACTGAAGCTTTCTTT. Translating gives CASSTGQESTEAFF. The J gene is TRBJ1-1, the V gene TRBV7-6; 7 positions agree with TRBD1. Germline values: CDR1 SGHVS, CDR2 FNYEAQ. CDR3 length equals 14 residues. The V gene end was trimmed by 5 bases and the J gene end by 4 bases; junction bases not matched to a gene: 7.

The CDR3 sequence: CASSPVGSNTGELFF. The CDR3 bases are TGTGCCAGCAGCCCCGTGGGGTCTAACACCGGGGAGCTGTTTTTT. This chain links TRBV5-4 with TRBJ2-2; no reliable D call. The germline gives CDR1 SGHNT, CDR2 YYREEE (reference sequence). The CDR3 spans 15 residues. Trimming removed 4 bases from V and 2 bases from J, with 12 bases in between. The full variable domain, with the rest looked up from reference TRBV5-4 and TRBJ2-2, is ETGVTQSPTHLIKTRGQQVTLRCSSQSGHNTVSWYQQALGQGPQFIFQYYREEENGRGNFPPRFSGLQFPNYSSELNVNALELDDSALYLCASSPVGSNTGELFFGEGSRLTVL.

The V call is TRBV30, the J call TRBJ1-3; tentatively, D is TRBD1 (5 bases). The V end was cut by 3 bases, the J end by 3 bases, with 9 bases between. Germline CDR1 and CDR2: GTSNPN and SVGIG (reference sequence). This CDR3 is built from 13 residues. The CDR3 DNA is TGTGCCTGGAGGACAGTAGGTGGAAACACCATATATTTT. This sequence encodes CAWRTVGGNTIYF.

The V call is TRBV19, the J call TRBJ2-6; 9 nucleotides line up with TRBD1. Germline V gene data show CDR1 as LNHDA and CDR2 as SQIVND (reference sequence). The CDR3 consists of 17 residues. The V gene end was trimmed by 9 bases and the J gene end by 3 bases; junction bases not matched to a gene: 12. DNA for the CDR3: TGTGCCAGCAGAAGCCGGGACAGGGCCGATGGGGCCAACGTCCTGACTTTC. It translates to CASRSRDRADGANVLTF.

This chain uses TRBV6-1 with TRBJ2-5; 7 nucleotides agree with TRBD2. Germline V CDR1 and CDR2: MNHNS, SASEGT. V lost 3 bases to trimming and J lost 4 bases; unmatched junction nucleotides: 8. This CDR3 region has 15 residues. The CDR3: CASSDTSAGRETQYF. DNA for the CDR3: TGTGCCAGCAGTGATACTAGCGCGGGCCGAGAGACCCAGTACTTC.

CDR3 bases: TGTGCCAGCAGCTTGGGATTGGTTGACGAGCAGTACTTC. It is translated as CASSLGLVDEQYF. J is TRBJ2-7 and V is TRBV5-4; no clear D gene. Between the trimmed V and J ends, which lost 0 bases and 5 bases, there was a span of 9 bases. Germline V CDR1 and CDR2: SGHNT, YYREEE (reference sequence). The CDR3 covers 13 residues.

The chain employs TRBV15 and TRBJ2-3; 7 nucleotides agree with TRBD2. Per germline, CDR1 LNHNV and CDR2 YYDKDF (reference sequence). The V gene end was trimmed by 1 base and the J gene end by 1 base; junction bases not matched to a gene: 5. The length of the CDR3 is 16 residues. Here the CDR3 DNA reads TGTGCCACCAGCAGAGGGGAGGGGTCGCGCACAGATACGCAGTATTTT. This codes for CATSRGEGSRTDTQYF.

The chain has TRBV7-3 and TRBJ2-3, with no clear D. Germline V lookup: CDR1 SGHTA, CDR2 FQGTGA. V lost 2 bases, J lost 0 bases, and 9 bases lay in between. The CDR3 is made up of 15 amino acids. CDR3 loop: CASSLQRTSTDTQYF. The DNA for the CDR3 is TGTGCCAGCAGCTTACAGCGCACTAGCACAGATACGCAGTATTTT. Drawing the rest from reference TRBV7-3 and TRBJ2-3, the complete variable domain is GAGVSQTPSNKVTEKGKYVELRCDPISGHTALYWYRQSLGQGPEFLIYFQGTGAADDSGLPNDRFFAVRPEGSVSTLKIQRTERGDSAVYLCASSLQRTSTDTQYFGPGTRLTVL.

The J gene is TRBJ2-7, the V gene TRBV19; D is ambiguous. The CDR3 extends over 13 amino acids. The germline V gene encodes CDR1 LNHDA and CDR2 SQIVND (reference sequence). The germline V and J ends were trimmed by 1 base and 2 bases, with 6 bases remaining between them. The CDR3 nucleotides read TGTGCCAGTAGTATAGGGTCGGCCTACGAGCAGTACTTC. It encodes CASSIGSAYEQYF.

V is TRBV7-3 and J is TRBJ2-5, with D possibly being TRBD1 (6 bases). Looked up from germline, CDR1 is SGHTA and CDR2 is FQGTGA. The CDR3 has 14 residues. The V end was cut by 4 bases, the J end by 1 base, with 10 bases between. The CDR3 spells CASSSPDSQETQYF. DNA of the CDR3: TGTGCCAGCAGCTCCCCGGACAGCCAAGAGACCCAGTACTTC.

This chain links TRBV6-5 with TRBJ1-1; D is ambiguous. This CDR3 spans 15 amino acids. Germline-derived CDR1 and CDR2 are MNHEY and SVGAGI. V was trimmed by 0 bases and J by 3 bases, leaving 11 bases between them. The CDR3 protein is CASSYSAGPYTEAFF. DNA of the CDR3: TGTGCCAGCAGTTACTCAGCTGGGCCGTACACTGAAGCTTTCTTT.

The chain links TRBV5-4 to TRBJ2-5, with 14 bases that match TRBD2. V dropped 2 bases and J dropped 5; count of bases not matched to a gene: 5. The CDR3 covers 16 residues. Germline values: CDR1 SGHNT, CDR2 YYREEE (reference sequence). CDR3 sequence: CASSLPTSGGAETQYF. Written as DNA, the CDR3 is TGTGCCAGCAGCTTACCGACTAGCGGGGGGGCGGAGACCCAGTACTTC.

The chain has TRBV27 and TRBJ1-6; no reliable D call. CDR3 length equals 12 residues. V was clipped by 6 bases and J by 6 bases, with 6 bases between them. Germline loops: CDR1 MNHEY, CDR2 SMNVEV (reference sequence). The CDR3 is CASRMGNSPLHF. The CDR3 DNA follows: TGTGCCAGCAGGATGGGTAATTCACCCCTCCACTTT.

This chain uses TRBV29-1 with TRBJ1-1; TRBD1 agrees at 8 bases. Losses at the gene ends were 2 bases for V and 8 bases for J; bases not matched to a gene: 7. This CDR3 spans 13 amino acids. Germline lookup yields CDR1 SQVTM and CDR2 ANQGSEA. The CDR3 nucleotides are TGCAGCGTTGAAAGGACAGGGTTTTTCGAAGCTTTCTTT. Protein: CSVERTGFFEAFF. The full variable domain, completed using reference TRBV29-1 and TRBJ1-1, is SAVISQKPSRDICQRGTSLTIQCQVDSQVTMMFWYRQQPGQSLTLIATANQGSEATYESGFVIDKFPISRPNLTFSTLTVSNMSPEDSSIYLCSVERTGFFEAFFGQGTRLTVV.

The CDR3 protein is CASSFGQDGVEAFF. CDR3 in DNA: TGTGCCAGCAGCTTCGGACAGGACGGAGTTGAAGCTTTCTTT. The chain employs TRBV7-9 and TRBJ1-1, with 7 nucleotides matching TRBD1. The V gene end was trimmed by 3 bases and the J gene end by 7 bases; junction bases not matched to a gene: 8. This CDR3 contains 14 residues. Germline CDR1 is SEHNR and CDR2 is FQNEAQ (reference sequence).

CDR3 region: CASSQLLFDETQYF. As DNA, the CDR3 is TGCGCCAGCAGCCAACTCCTATTCGACGAGACCCAGTACTTC. V gene TRBV4-1 combines with J gene TRBJ2-5, with no clear D. With 2 bases removed from V and 5 bases from J, the gap between germline ends came to 12 bases. The CDR3 has 14 residues. From germline, CDR1 is MGHRA and CDR2 YSYEKL.

The J gene is TRBJ2-5, the V gene TRBV6-5; TRBD1 might be the D (5 bases). Trimming stripped 0 bases from V and 1 base from J, with 6 bases between. The germline V gene has CDR1 MNHEY and CDR2 SVGAGI. The CDR3 is 14 residues long. CDR3 sequence reads: CASSYSQGQETQYF. The CDR3, as DNA: TGTGCCAGCAGTTACTCCCAGGGCCAAGAGACCCAGTACTTC.

This clone was counted a single time. The rearrangement links TRBV5-6 to TRBJ2-7; D might be TRBD1 (6 bases). CDR3 size: 14 residues. Trimming removed 0 bases from V and 3 bases from J, with 10 bases in between. Germline CDR1 SGHDT, CDR2 YYEEEE. The CDR3 sequence: CASSLVGQNYEQYF. The CDR3 DNA reads as TGTGCCAGCAGCTTGGTCGGACAGAACTACGAGCAGTACTTC.